Below, 24 T cell receptor beta chains from the same sample are listed, as sequenced in a study of blood T cell repertoires in COVID-19. Sequenced by immunoSEQ multiplex PCR; TCRdb stores in-frame clones only, minus some. Of under 300,000 clones listed, around 88% were seen once; the top ten hold 10% to 15%. The material sequenced was peripheral blood. The source is a man of 80 years or more with acute or convalescent COVID-19.

A few counts support this clone. The chain carries TRBV6-6 and TRBJ1-5; D ambiguous. Trimming took off 2 bases at V and 2 bases at J, with 10 bases between the two ends. Germline V gene data show CDR1 as MNHNY and CDR2 as SVGAGI (reference sequence). The CDR3 is 15 amino acids. As DNA, the CDR3 is TGTGCCAGCAGTTACACGCAGGCCGGCAATCAGCCCCAGCATTTT. Protein sequence: CASSYTQAGNQPQHF.

The chain has TRBV29-1 and TRBJ2-7, with D tentatively TRBD1 (5 bases). CDR3 size: 12 residues. CDR1 is SQVTM, CDR2 ANQGSEA, per germline. Deletions cut 7 bases from V and 2 bases from J, with 12 bases between. This CDR3 reads CSASDKAYEQYF. CDR3 DNA sequence: TGCAGCGCTTCGGACAAGGCCTACGAGCAGTACTTC.

This clone came up once. The chain employs TRBV10-3 and TRBJ1-1; 7 bases agree with TRBD1. V dropped 3 bases and J dropped 6; count of bases not matched to a gene: 7. This CDR3 is built from 14 residues. Germline V gene lookup returns CDR1 ENHRY and CDR2 SYGVKD. The chain's CDR3 is CAISDGTAVSEAFF. The CDR3 nucleotides are TGTGCCATCAGTGACGGGACAGCTGTATCTGAAGCTTTCTTT.

This clone was counted a single time. The gene calls are TRBV18 and TRBJ1-1, with 8 bases matching TRBD1. The germline V gene has CDR1 KGHSH and CDR2 LQKENI. CDR3 length equals 14 residues. The V segment lost 5 bases and the J segment 4 bases; nucleotides outside the gene matches: 6. The CDR3 region has the DNA TGTGCCAGCTCAGCCGGGACAGGCGCCACTGAAGCTTTCTTT. This encodes CASSAGTGATEAFF.

The rearrangement joins TRBV27 to TRBJ2-7; D not resolved. The V and J ends lost 3 bases and 12 bases respectively, with 15 bases between them. The CDR3 length is 12 residues. Germline assignment: CDR1 MNHEY and CDR2 SMNVEV (reference sequence). The CDR3 here is CASSFSQESWYF. The CDR3 coding sequence is TGTGCCAGCAGTTTCTCCCAGGAATCATGGTACTTC.

This sequence joins TRBV7-2 and TRBJ2-1; TRBD1 might be the D (6 bases). Germline V gene sequence: CDR1 SGHTA, CDR2 FQGNSA. Trimming took 0 bases from V and 1 from J, leaving 7 bases between them. This CDR3 has 15 amino acids. The CDR3 coding sequence is TGTGCCAGCAGCTTAGCACAGGGATCCTACAATGAGCAGTTCTTC. This sequence encodes CASSLAQGSYNEQFF.

The chain employs TRBV5-5 and TRBJ2-3; 10 bases line up with TRBD1. The CDR3 spans 16 residues. Germline V gene data show CDR1 as SGHKS and CDR2 as YYEKEE (reference sequence). V dropped 2 bases and J dropped 2; count of bases not matched to a gene: 5. The CDR3 loop is CASSFGDRGVTDTQYF. Written as DNA, the CDR3 is TGTGCCAGCAGCTTCGGGGACAGGGGTGTCACAGATACGCAGTATTTT.

This rearrangement joins TRBV5-6 to TRBJ1-1; 7 positions match TRBD1. Germline V gives CDR1 SGHDT, CDR2 YYEEEE. V gave up 0 bases and J gave up 2 bases; unmatched junction bases: 7. CDR3 length equals 16 residues. The CDR3 protein is CASSLGQGVGNTEAFF. The CDR3 nucleotides are TGTGCCAGCAGCTTGGGACAGGGCGTAGGAAACACTGAAGCTTTCTTT.

The chain recombines TRBV6-5 with TRBJ2-6; D remains ambiguous. The CDR3 runs 14 residues. CDR1 MNHEY and CDR2 SVGAGI come from the germline V gene. With 6 bases removed from V and 2 bases from J, the gap between germline ends came to 8 bases. CDR3 sequence reads: CASSPLAGANVLTF. The CDR3, as DNA: TGTGCCAGCAGCCCCCTCGCTGGGGCCAACGTCCTGACTTTC.

The rearrangement joins TRBV27 to TRBJ1-6; perhaps TRBD1 as D (5 bases). CDR3 length equals 16 residues. V lost 0 bases to trimming and J lost 3 bases, with 9 bases between them. The germline CDR1 and CDR2 sequences are MNHEY and SMNVEV (reference sequence). The CDR3 coding sequence is TGTGCCAGCAGTTTATCGGGACTCGGCTATAATTCACCCCTCCACTTT. Translating gives CASSLSGLGYNSPLHF.

The chain is built from TRBV7-2 and TRBJ2-7; TRBD1 matches at 9 bases. V trimming: 2 bases; J trimming: 1 base; junction bases outside the gene matches: 9. The CDR3 is 17 amino acids. CDR1 is SGHTA, CDR2 FQGNSA, per germline. CDR3 sequence reads: CASSLLGTGYVSYEQYF. The CDR3 DNA is TGTGCCAGCAGCTTATTGGGGACAGGGTATGTTTCCTACGAGCAGTACTTC.

On this clone itself: The junction departs from germline at one end; a sequencing error may be responsible. This chain uses TRBV7-7 with TRBJ1-4; D unclear. Germline loops: CDR1 SSHAT, CDR2 FNYEAQ (reference sequence). The CDR3 is 15 residues long. CDR3 coding DNA: TGTGCTAGCAGCTTATCCCCTGCGACTAATGAAAAACTGTTTTTT. As protein: CASSLSPATNEKLFF.

The gene calls are TRBV28 and TRBJ1-1; D remains unclear. V lost 4 bases, J lost 5 bases, and 8 bases lay in between. Per the germline V gene, CDR1 is MDHEN and CDR2 is SYDVKM. The CDR3 covers 12 residues. CDR3 nucleotide sequence: TGTGCCAGCAGTTGGGGAGGGACTGAAGCTTTCTTT. Protein: CASSWGGTEAFF. Based on the CDR3 plus reference TRBV28 and TRBJ1-1, the full variable domain is DVKVTQSSRYLVKRTGEKVFLECVQDMDHENMFWYRQDPGLGLRLIYFSYDVKMKEKGDIPEGYSVSREKKERFSLILESASTNQTSMYLCASSWGGTEAFFGQGTRLTVV.

The genes are TRBV10-3 and TRBJ2-2; possible D gene TRBD1, 6 bases. Germline V CDR1 and CDR2: ENHRY, SYGVKD. The CDR3 consists of 16 residues. Trimming removed 0 bases from V and 6 bases from J, with 14 bases in between. The CDR3 DNA follows: TGTGCCATCAGTGAGTCAACGCCAGGACAGTCCGGGGAGCTGTTTTTT. This gives the protein CAISESTPGQSGELFF.

V and J are TRBV6-6 and TRBJ1-5; 8 bases map to TRBD1. CDR1 and CDR2 (germline): MNHNY, SVGAGI (reference sequence). The CDR3 length is 17 residues. After removal of 6 bases from V and 1 base from J, the junction contained 11 bases not matched to a gene. DNA for the CDR3: TGTGCCAGCAGCCGAGGACAGGGTGTAACAAGCAATCAGCCCCAGCATTTT. This sequence encodes CASSRGQGVTSNQPQHF.

This clone appeared once. The chain is built from TRBV20-1 and TRBJ1-5; possibly TRBD1 for D (5 bases). Per the germline V gene, CDR1 is DFQATT and CDR2 is SNEGSKA (reference sequence). The V end was cut by 3 bases, the J end by 4 bases, with 13 bases between. There are 14 residues in the CDR3. CDR3 in DNA: TGCAGTGCTAGTCCGCGGGGGGAGAATCAGCCCCAGCATTTT. Its translation is CSASPRGENQPQHF.

The gene calls are TRBV6-5 and TRBJ1-1, with D perhaps matching TRBD1 (6 bases). From germline, CDR1 is MNHEY and CDR2 SVGAGI. The ends were cut back, 2 bases at V and 0 bases at J, with 13 bases in the middle. The CDR3 is 16 residues long. The CDR3 loop is CASSYAPTGMNTEAFF. The CDR3 DNA reads TGTGCCAGCAGTTACGCCCCGACAGGTATGAACACTGAAGCTTTCTTT.

CDR3 residues: CAISLNTGGYGYTF. CDR3 coding DNA: TGTGCCATCAGCCTGAACACAGGGGGTTATGGCTACACCTTC. This rearrangement joins TRBV10-3 to TRBJ1-2, with TRBD1 matching 8 bases. V dropped 6 bases and J dropped 5; count of bases not matched to a gene: 8. The CDR3 spans 14 residues. CDR1 ENHRY and CDR2 SYGVKD come from the germline V gene.

The chain links TRBV19 to TRBJ1-2; 7 nucleotides align to TRBD1. The V segment lost 3 bases and the J segment 1 base; nucleotides outside the gene matches: 5. CDR1 and CDR2 from the germline V gene are LNHDA and SQIVND (reference sequence). The CDR3 covers 15 residues. The CDR3 nucleotides read TGTGCCAGTAGTATCCCAAACAGGGGTAACTATGGCTACACCTTC. Protein sequence: CASSIPNRGNYGYTF.

This chain links TRBV3-1 (or the pseudogene TRBV3-2) with TRBJ2-7; 8 bases map to TRBD2. In germline, CDR1 is LGHDT, CDR2 YNNKEL (reference sequence). The V and J ends lost 3 bases and 6 bases, in that order; junction bases with no gene match: 16. This CDR3 comprises 17 residues. CDR3 sequence reads: CASSQTQGSGSIGEQYF. The CDR3 nucleotides are TGTGCCAGCAGCCAGACCCAAGGGAGCGGGAGTATCGGCGAGCAGTACTTC.

CDR3 sequence reads: CASSQPPAAGQPQHF. The CDR3 DNA sequence: TGTGCCAGCAGCCAGCCCCCGGCGGCGGGTCAGCCCCAGCATTTT. The chain uses TRBV7-2 and TRBJ1-5; D remains ambiguous. From germline, CDR1 is SGHTA and CDR2 FQGNSA. The CDR3 runs 15 residues. V lost 5 bases and J lost 6, with 17 bases in between.

The rearrangement joins TRBV5-6 to TRBJ1-4; D is possibly TRBD1 (5 bases). Trimming cost V 3 bases and J 3 bases, with 9 bases left between them. In germline, CDR1 is SGHDT, CDR2 YYEEEE. The CDR3 has 14 residues. The CDR3 nucleotides are TGTGCCAGCAGCTCAAGGGGATCTAATGAAAAACTGTTTTTT. It translates to CASSSRGSNEKLFF. The variable domain in full, with the rest retrieved from reference TRBV5-6 and TRBJ1-4, is DAGVTQSPTHLIKTRGQQVTLRCSPKSGHDTVSWYQQALGQGPQFIFQYYEEEERQRGNFPDRFSGHQFPNYSSELNVNALLLGDSALYLCASSSRGSNEKLFFGSGTQLSVL.

The rearrangement links TRBV7-3 to TRBJ2-3; TRBD2 agrees at 8 bases. Trimming at V came to 5 bases and at J to 0 bases, leaving 4 bases not matched to a gene. The CDR3 runs 15 residues. Germline V gene sequence: CDR1 SGHTA, CDR2 FQGTGA. CDR3 loop: CASSSGSVSTDTQYF. The CDR3 DNA sequence: TGTGCCAGCAGCAGCGGGAGCGTTAGCACAGATACGCAGTATTTT.

The chain links TRBV2 to TRBJ2-7; TRBD2 agrees at 10 bases. Germline CDR1 SNHLY, CDR2 FYNNEI. The CDR3 length is 16 residues. With V trimmed by 5 bases and J by 1 base, 8 bases remained unmatched. The CDR3 region has the DNA TGTGCCAGCAGTAGAGGCGCAGCGGGGGGGTCCTACGAGCAGTACTTC. It translates to CASSRGAAGGSYEQYF.